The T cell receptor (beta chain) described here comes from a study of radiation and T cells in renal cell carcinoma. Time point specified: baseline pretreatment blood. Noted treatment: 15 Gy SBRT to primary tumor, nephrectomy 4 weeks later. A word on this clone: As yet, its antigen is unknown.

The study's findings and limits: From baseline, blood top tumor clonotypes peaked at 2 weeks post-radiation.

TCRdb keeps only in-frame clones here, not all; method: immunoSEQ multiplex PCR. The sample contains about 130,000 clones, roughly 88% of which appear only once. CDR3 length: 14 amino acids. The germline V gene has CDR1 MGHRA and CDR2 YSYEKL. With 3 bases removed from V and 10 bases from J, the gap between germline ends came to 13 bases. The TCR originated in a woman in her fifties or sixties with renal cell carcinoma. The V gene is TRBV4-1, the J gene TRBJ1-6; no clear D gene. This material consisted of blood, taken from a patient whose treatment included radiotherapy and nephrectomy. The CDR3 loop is CASSHPSSASPLHF. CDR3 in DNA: TGCGCCAGCAGCCACCCCTCTTCTGCCTCACCCCTCCACTTT.